This paragraph covers one T cell receptor beta chain sequence. What it recognizes is unknown. Measured with immunoSEQ multiplex PCR; TCRdb has only the in-frame clones, and not every one. The repertoire consists of under 100,000 clones, with roughly 91% occurring once and the leading ten covering about 2.7%. This specimen comes from a study of PD-1 blockade in classical Hodgkin lymphoma. The overall study: Intravenous nivolumab at 3 mg/kg was given to patients every 2 weeks. Study-wide findings and caveats: TCR diversity in CD4+, not CD8+, cells rose significantly by C4D1. Factors driving the repertoire differences, possibly disease activity or prior therapy, remain undefined. When set against healthy donors, newly diagnosed patients were reported to show lower baseline TCR diversity.

In germline, CDR1 is MNHNY, CDR2 SVGAGI (reference sequence). The CDR3 totals 16 residues. V lost 7 bases and J 4 bases, leaving 22 bases between the germline ends. All patients relapsed after autologous stem cell transplantation, and brentuximab vedotin exposure varied. This TCR derives from a human donor with classical Hodgkin lymphoma. The chain has TRBV6-6 and TRBJ2-5; possibly TRBD1 for D (6 bases). The source material was peripheral blood mononuclear cells (PBMCs), sampled before the second cycle of nivolumab. This CDR3 is CASNKEYRAFTETQYF. The CDR3 DNA reads TGTGCCAGCAATAAAGAATACAGGGCTTTTACAGAGACCCAGTACTTC.